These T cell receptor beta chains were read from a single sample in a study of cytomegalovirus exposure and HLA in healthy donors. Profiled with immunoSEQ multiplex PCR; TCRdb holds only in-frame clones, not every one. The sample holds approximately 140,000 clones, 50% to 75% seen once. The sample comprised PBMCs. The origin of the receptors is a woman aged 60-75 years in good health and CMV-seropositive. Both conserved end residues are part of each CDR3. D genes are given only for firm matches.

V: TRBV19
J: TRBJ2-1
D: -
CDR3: CASSTPLLGNEQFF

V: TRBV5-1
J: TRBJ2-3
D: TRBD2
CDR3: CASSLGRTSGIDTQYF

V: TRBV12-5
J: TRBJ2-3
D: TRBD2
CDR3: CASAPIGGVDTQYF

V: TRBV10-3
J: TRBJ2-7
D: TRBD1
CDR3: CAISAQTGGLDEQYF

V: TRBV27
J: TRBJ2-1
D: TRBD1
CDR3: CASSFGRGQNEQFF

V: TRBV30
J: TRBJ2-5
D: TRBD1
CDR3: CAWSKGQGAWETQYF

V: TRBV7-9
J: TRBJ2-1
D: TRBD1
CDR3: CASSLAGQAFNEQFF

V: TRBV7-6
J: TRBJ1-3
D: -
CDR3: CASSLSASGVSRYSGNTIYF

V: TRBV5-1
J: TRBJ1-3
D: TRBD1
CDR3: CASSSGQGARNTIYF

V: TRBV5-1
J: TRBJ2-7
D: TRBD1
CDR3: CASSFDTGVGYEQYF

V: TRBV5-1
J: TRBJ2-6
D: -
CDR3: CASIPGWGRGANVLTF

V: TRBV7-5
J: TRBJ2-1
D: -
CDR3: CARSPGTSGYSSYNEQFF

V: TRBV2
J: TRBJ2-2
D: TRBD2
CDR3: CASSIRTSGLRSGELFF

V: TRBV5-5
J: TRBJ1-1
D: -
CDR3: CASIFAGFQNTEAFF

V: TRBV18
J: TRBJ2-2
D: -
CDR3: CASSPREKGIAGELFF

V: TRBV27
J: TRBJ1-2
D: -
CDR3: CASRPRDLDGYTF

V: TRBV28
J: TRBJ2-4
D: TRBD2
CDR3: CASSSYRGLAGKNIQYF

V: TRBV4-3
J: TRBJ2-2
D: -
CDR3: CASSQFYDQAPPGELFF

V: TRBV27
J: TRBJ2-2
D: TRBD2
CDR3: CASSLSGRANTGELFF

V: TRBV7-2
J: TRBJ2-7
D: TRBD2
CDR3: CASRTSGAAAEQYF

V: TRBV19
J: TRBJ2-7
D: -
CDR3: CASSISPADPRQYF

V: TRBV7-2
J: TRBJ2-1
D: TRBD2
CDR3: CASSARRGSSGSWGEQFF

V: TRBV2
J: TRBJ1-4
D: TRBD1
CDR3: CASSFSEWGQEFEKLFF

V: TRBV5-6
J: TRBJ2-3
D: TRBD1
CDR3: CASSFWTGMMTDTQYF

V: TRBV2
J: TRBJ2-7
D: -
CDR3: CASSEKGGSLEQYF

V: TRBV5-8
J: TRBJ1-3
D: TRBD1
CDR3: CASSLTGVIRNTIYF

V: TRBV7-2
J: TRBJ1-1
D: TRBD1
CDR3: CASSFGTGNTEAFF

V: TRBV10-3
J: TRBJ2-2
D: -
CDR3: CASQAVYPNTGELFF

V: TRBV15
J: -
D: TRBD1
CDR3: CATSRESQGAVEQYF

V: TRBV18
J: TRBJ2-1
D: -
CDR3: CASSPPSRDEQFF

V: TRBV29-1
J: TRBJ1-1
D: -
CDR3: CSVGGGPLEAFF

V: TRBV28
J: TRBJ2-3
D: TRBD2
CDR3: CASSLAGDTQYF

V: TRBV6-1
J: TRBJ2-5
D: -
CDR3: CASSEIGRGLLTQYF

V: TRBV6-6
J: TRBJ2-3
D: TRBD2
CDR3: CASSYSGTTTDTQYF

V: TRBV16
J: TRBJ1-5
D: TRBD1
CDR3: CASSHLMAQTGGVQPQHF

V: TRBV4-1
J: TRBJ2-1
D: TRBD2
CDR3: CASSQGLAGLEQFF

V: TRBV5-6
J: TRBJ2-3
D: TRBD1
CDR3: CASSVRTGGLTDTQYF

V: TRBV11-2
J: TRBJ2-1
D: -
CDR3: CASSYGVSASYNEQFF

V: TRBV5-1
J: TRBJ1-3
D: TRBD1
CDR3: CASSEGQPAGNTIYF

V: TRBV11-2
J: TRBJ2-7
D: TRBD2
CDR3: CASSLAPSGSYEQYF

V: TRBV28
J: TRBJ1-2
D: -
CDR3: CASSFRHSGYGYTF

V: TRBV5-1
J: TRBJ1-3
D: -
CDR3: CASSSSDAGNTIYF

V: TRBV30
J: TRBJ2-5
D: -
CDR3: CAWSQRAQETQYF

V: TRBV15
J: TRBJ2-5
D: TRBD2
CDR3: CATSEDGGGRTQYF

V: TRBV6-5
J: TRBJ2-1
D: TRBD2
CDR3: CASSYAILAGHNEQFF

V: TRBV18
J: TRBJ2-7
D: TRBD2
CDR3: CASSQISGKRSYEQYF

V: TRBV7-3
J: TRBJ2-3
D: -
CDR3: CASSPSLSTDTQYF

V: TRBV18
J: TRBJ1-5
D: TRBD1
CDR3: CASSSSLTGLDQPQHF

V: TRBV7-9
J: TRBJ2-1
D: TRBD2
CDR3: CASDTGGANLNEQFF

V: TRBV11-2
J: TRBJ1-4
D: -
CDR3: CASSLSLQGVREKLFF

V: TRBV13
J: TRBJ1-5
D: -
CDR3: CASSSSLGSNQPQHF